These 3 T cell receptor beta chains came from one sample sequenced in a study of HIV-infected patients and healthy controls. Roughly three months, about 14 weeks, into antiretroviral therapy, follow-up blood was collected. Whole blood was used without fractionation, so all unsorted peripheral T cells were included. 500 ng RNA was reverse transcribed with alpha and beta constant-region primers. Using multiplexing indices, alpha and beta chain libraries were generated apart by chain-specific third strand synthesis. MiXCR, run by TCRdb on the 5' RACE reads, gives a single entry per CDR3 protein. The sample lists 5,000 to 6,000 distinct CDR3 sequences; 7% to 9.5% were seen once. Source: blood, taken during antiretroviral therapy. Receptor source: an adult with HIV infection.

This clonotype is categorized as medium-sized (0.01 to 0.1%). The chain carries TRBV12-3 or TRBV12-4 and TRBJ1-5; D is ambiguous. This CDR3 is built from 13 residues. The germline V and J ends were trimmed by 6 bases and 6 bases, with 12 bases remaining between them. CDR3 DNA: TGTGCCAGCAGCCGCCGGGGTCTTCAGCCCCAGCATTTT. Amino acid sequence: CASSRRGLQPQHF.

By share, this clonotype counts as medium-sized (0.01 to 0.1%). The chain combines TRBV3-1 with TRBJ1-4; a weak D match, TRBD1 (6 bases). Trimming shortened V by 4 bases and J by 3 bases, and 15 bases separated the two germline ends. CDR1 and CDR2 from the germline V gene are LGHDT and YNNKEL (reference sequence). The CDR3 has 16 residues. The CDR3 spells CASSPGGGWPNEKLFF. DNA for the CDR3: TGTGCCAGCAGCCCCGGAGGGGGGTGGCCTAATGAAAAACTGTTTTTT. The variable domain in full, with the rest retrieved from reference TRBV3-1 and TRBJ1-4, is DTAVSQTPKYLVTQMGNDKSIKCEQNLGHDTMYWYKQDSKKFLKIMFSYNNKELIINETVPNRFSPKSPDKAHLNLHINSLELGDSAVYFCASSPGGGWPNEKLFFGSGTQLSVL.

This rearrangement joins TRBV7-8 to TRBJ2-7; D is uncertain. Germline V gene sequence: CDR1 SGHVS, CDR2 FQNEAQ. The CDR3 extends over 14 amino acids. The V gene lost 3 bases and the J gene lost 2 bases, with 11 bases spanning the gap. The CDR3 is CASSLAENTYEQYF. The DNA of the CDR3 is TGTGCCAGCAGCTTGGCCGAGAATACCTACGAGCAGTACTTC.